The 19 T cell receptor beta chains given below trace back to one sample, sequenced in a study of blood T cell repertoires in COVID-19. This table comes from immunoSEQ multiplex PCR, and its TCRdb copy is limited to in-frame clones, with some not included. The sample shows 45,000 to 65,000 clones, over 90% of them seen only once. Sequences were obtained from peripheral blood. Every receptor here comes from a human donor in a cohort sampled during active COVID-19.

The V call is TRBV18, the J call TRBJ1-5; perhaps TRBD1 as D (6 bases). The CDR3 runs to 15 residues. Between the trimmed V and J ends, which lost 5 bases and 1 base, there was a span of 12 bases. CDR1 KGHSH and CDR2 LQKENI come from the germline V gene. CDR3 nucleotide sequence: TGTGCCAGCTCAGGTATACAGGGAAGCAATCAGCCCCAGCATTTT. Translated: CASSGIQGSNQPQHF.

The CDR3 loop reads CASSPRGQTVGGGELFF. The CDR3 coding sequence is TGCGCCAGCAGCCCGAGAGGACAGACCGTCGGTGGCGGGGAGCTGTTTTTT. V is TRBV5-1 and J is TRBJ2-2; weak D call: TRBD1 (6 bases). Germline V lookup: CDR1 SGHRS, CDR2 YFSETQ. The CDR3 has 17 amino acids. Trimming removed 4 bases at V and 7 bases at J, with 23 bases between.

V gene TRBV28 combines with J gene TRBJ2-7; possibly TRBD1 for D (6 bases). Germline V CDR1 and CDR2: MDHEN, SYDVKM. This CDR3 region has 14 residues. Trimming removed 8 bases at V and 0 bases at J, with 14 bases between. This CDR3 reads CASEDSRSSYEQYF. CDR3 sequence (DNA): TGTGCCAGCGAGGACAGCAGAAGCTCCTACGAGCAGTACTTC.

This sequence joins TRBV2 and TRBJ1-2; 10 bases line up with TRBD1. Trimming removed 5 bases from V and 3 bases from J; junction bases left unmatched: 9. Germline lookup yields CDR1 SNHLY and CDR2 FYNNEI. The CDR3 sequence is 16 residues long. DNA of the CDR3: TGTGCCAGCAGTAGAATAGCCGGGACAGGGGACTATGGCTACACCTTC. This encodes CASSRIAGTGDYGYTF.

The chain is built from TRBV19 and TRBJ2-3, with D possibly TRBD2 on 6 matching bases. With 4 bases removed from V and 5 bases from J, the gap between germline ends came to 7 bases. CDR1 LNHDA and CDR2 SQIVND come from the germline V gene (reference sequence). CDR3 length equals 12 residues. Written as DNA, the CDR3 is TGTGCCAGTAGTACGGGACTAGATACGCAGTATTTT. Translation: CASSTGLDTQYF.

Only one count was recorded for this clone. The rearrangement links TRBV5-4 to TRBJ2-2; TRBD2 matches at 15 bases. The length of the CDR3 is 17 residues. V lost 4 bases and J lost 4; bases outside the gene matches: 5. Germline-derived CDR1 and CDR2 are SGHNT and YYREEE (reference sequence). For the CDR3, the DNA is TGTGCCAGCAGCCCCGGGACTAGCGGGGGGATCACCGGGGAGCTGTTTTTT. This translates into CASSPGTSGGITGELFF.

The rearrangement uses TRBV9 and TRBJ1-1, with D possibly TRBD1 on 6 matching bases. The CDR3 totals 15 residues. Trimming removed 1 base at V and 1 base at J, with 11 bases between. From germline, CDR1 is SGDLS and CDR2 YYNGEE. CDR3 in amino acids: CASSVSGGANTEAFF. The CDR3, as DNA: TGTGCCAGCAGCGTAAGTGGGGGCGCGAACACTGAAGCTTTCTTT.

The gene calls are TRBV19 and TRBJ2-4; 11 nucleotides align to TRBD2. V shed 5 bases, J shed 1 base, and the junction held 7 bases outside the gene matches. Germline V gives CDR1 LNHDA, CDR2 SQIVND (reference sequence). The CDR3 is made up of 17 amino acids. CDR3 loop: CASSPSRLAGAKNIQYF. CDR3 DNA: TGTGCCAGTAGTCCTTCCCGACTAGCGGGGGCCAAAAACATTCAGTACTTC.

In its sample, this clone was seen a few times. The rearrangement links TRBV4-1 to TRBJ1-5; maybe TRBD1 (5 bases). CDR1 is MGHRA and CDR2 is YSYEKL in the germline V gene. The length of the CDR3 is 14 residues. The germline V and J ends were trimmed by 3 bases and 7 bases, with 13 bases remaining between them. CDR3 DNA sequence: TGCGCCAGCAGCCACCCCGGGGGAACGCAGCCCCAGCATTTT. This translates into CASSHPGGTQPQHF.

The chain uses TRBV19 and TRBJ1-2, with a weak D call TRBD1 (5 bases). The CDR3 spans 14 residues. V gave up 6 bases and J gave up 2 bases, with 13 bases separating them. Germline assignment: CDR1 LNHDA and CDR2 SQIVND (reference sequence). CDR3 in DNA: TGTGCCAGTAGCGCGGACACCACCAACTATGGCTACACCTTC. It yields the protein CASSADTTNYGYTF.

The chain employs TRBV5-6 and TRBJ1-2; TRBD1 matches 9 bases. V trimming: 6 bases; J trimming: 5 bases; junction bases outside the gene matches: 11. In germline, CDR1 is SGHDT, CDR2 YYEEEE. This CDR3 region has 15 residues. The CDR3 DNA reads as TGTGCCAGCAATTCATACGCTGGGACAGGGTATGGCTACACCTTC. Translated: CASNSYAGTGYGYTF.

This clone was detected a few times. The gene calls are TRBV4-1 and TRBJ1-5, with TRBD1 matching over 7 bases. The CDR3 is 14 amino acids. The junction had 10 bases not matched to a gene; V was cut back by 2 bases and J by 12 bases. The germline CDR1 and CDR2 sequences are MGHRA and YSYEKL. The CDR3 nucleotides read TGCGCCAGCAGCCAACTTCCGGGACAGCATTTCCAGCATTTT. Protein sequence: CASSQLPGQHFQHF.

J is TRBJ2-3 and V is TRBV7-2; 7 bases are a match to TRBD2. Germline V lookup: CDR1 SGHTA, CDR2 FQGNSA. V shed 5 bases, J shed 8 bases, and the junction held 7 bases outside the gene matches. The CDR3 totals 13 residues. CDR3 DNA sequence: TGTGCCAGCAGCGAGGGAGGGCAGGGTACGCAGTATTTT. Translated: CASSEGGQGTQYF.

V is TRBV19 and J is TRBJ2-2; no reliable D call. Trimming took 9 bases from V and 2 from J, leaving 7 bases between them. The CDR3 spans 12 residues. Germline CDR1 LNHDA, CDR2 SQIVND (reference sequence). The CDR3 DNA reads TGTGCCAGCCAAACTAACACCGGGGAGCTGTTTTTT. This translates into CASQTNTGELFF. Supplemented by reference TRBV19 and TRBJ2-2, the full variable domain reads DGGITQSPKYLFRKEGQNVTLSCEQNLNHDAMYWYRQDPGQGLRLIYYSQIVNDFQKGDIAEGYSVSREKKESFPLTVTSAQKNPTAFYLCASQTNTGELFFGEGSRLTVL.

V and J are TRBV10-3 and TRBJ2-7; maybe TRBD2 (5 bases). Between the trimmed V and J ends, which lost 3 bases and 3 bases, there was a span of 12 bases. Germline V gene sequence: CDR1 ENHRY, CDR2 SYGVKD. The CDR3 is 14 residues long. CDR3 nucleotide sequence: TGTGCCATCAGTGACTTAGAGGGCCTCTACGAGCAGTACTTC. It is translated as CAISDLEGLYEQYF.

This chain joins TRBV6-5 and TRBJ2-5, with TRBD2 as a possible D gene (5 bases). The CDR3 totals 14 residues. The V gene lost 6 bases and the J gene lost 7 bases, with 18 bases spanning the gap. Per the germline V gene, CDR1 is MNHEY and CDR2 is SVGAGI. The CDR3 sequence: CASRGLEALGTQYF. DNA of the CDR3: TGTGCCAGCAGGGGCTTGGAGGCGTTGGGGACCCAGTACTTC.

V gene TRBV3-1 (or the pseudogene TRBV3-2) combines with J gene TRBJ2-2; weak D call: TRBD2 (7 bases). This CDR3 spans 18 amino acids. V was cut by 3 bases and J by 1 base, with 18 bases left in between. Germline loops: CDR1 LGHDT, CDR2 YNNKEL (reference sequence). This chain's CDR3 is CASSQLGTGRGNTGELFF. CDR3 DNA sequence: TGTGCCAGCAGCCAGCTAGGAACAGGGAGGGGGAACACCGGGGAGCTGTTTTTT.

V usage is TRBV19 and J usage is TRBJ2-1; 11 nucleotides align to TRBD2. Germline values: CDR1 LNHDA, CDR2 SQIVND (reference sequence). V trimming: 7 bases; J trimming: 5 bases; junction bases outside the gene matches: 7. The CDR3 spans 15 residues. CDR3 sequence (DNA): TGTGCCAGTACCAAGGGACTAGCGGCTAACAATGAGCAGTTCTTC. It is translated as CASTKGLAANNEQFF.

The CDR3 DNA sequence: TGTGCCAGCAGCTTGGAACAGGGCACTGAAGCTTTCTTT. The encoded protein is CASSLEQGTEAFF. This sequence joins TRBV5-4 and TRBJ1-1, with D possibly matching TRBD1 (6 bases). The CDR3 sequence is 13 residues long. V was cut by 0 bases and J by 4 bases, with 7 bases left in between. Germline values: CDR1 SGHNT, CDR2 YYREEE (reference sequence). Full variable domain (missing parts from reference TRBV5-4 and TRBJ1-1): ETGVTQSPTHLIKTRGQQVTLRCSSQSGHNTVSWYQQALGQGPQFIFQYYREEENGRGNFPPRFSGLQFPNYSSELNVNALELDDSALYLCASSLEQGTEAFFGQGTRLTVV.